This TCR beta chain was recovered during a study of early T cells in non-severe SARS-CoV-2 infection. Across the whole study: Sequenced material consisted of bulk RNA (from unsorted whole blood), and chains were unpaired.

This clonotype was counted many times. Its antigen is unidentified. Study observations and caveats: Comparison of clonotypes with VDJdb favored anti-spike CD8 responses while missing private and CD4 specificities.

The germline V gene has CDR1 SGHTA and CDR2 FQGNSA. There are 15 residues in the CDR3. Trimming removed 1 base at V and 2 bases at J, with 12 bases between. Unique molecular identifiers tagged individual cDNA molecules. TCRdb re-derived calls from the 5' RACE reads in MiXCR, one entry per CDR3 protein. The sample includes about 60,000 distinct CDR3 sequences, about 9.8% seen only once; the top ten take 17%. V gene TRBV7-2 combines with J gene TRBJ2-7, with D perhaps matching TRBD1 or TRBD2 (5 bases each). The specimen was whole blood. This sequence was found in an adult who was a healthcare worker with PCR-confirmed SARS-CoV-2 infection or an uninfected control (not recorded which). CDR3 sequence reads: CASSLDVGEPYEQYF. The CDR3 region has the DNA TGTGCCAGCAGCTTAGATGTAGGGGAGCCCTACGAGCAGTACTTC.